A selection of T cell receptor beta chains follows, all from one sample in a study of CD8 T cells in Susac syndrome. TCRdb recomputed calls from the immunoSEQ multiplex PCR reads with MiXCR, one row per CDR3 protein. The top ten hold about 0.07% of the sample, which has 300,000 or so distinct CDR3 sequences, roughly 94% seen once. Material for sequencing was CD4+ T cells from PBMCs. The receptors come from a human donor with multiple sclerosis. The CDR3 runs from the conserved cysteine through the conserved F or W. The order of the fields is J gene, D gene, V gene, clone size, CDR3 protein, CDR3 DNA. D genes are given only for firm matches. Size values are once, few and many counts, or a class for expanded clones, and some rows have none.

TRBJ2-5 . TRBV7-6 . CASSLVYRGPETQYF TGTGCCAGCAGCTTAGTATATAGGGGCCCGGAGACCCAGTACTTC
TRBJ2-7 . TRBV25-1 few CASSRTGGSSYEQYF TGTGCCAGCAGTCGGACAGGAGGGAGCTCCTACGAGCAGTACTTC
TRBJ1-5 . TRBV19 . CASSRTHGTSNQPQHF TGTGCCAGTAGTAGAACCCACGGCACAAGCAATCAGCCCCAGCATTTT
TRBJ2-6 TRBD1 TRBV19 . CASSIAPGQGPSGANVLTF TGTGCCAGTAGTATAGCCCCCGGACAGGGCCCCTCTGGGGCCAACGTCCTGACTTTC
TRBJ2-5 . TRBV7-9 . CASIPYGAGETQYF TGTGCCAGCATCCCCTACGGGGCGGGAGAGACCCAGTACTTC
TRBJ2-7 . TRBV20-1 once CSARARGPIYEQYF TGCAGTGCTAGAGCGCGGGGACCTATCTACGAGCAGTACTTC
TRBJ1-2 . TRBV5-4 . CASSLGDNGIMGYTF TGTGCCAGCAGCTTGGGGGACAATGGAATTATGGGCTACACCTTC
TRBJ2-5 TRBD2 TRBV29-1 . CSVSTSGGETQYF TGCAGCGTTTCTACTAGCGGGGGAGAGACCCAGTACTTC
TRBJ1-4 TRBD1 TRBV7-8 . CASSFGTATNEKLFF TGTGCCAGCAGCTTCGGGACAGCAACTAATGAAAAACTGTTTTTT
TRBJ1-1 . TRBV30 . CAWSSGANTEAFF TGTGCCTGGAGTTCGGGGGCGAACACTGAAGCTTTCTTT
TRBJ2-1 . TRBV19 . CASSLTGNEQFF TGTGCCAGTAGCCTTACGGGCAATGAGCAGTTCTTC
TRBJ2-1 TRBD2 TRBV3-1 . CASSQESGGPGNEQFF TGTGCCAGCAGCCAAGAGTCGGGGGGGCCTGGGAATGAGCAGTTCTTC
TRBJ2-5 TRBD2 TRBV18 . CASSSGTSGSTRETQYF TGTGCCAGCTCATCCGGGACTAGCGGGAGTACCCGGGAGACCCAGTACTTC
TRBJ1-1 TRBD1 TRBV20-1 . CSARAGTGDTEAFF TGCAGTGCTAGAGCCGGGACAGGGGACACTGAAGCTTTCTTT
TRBJ2-7 TRBD1 TRBV29-1 . CSVRGQADSYEQYF TGCAGCGTCCGGGGACAGGCTGATTCCTACGAGCAGTACTTC
TRBJ2-7 . TRBV14 . CASSQDLRYEQYF TGTGCCAGCAGCCAAGATCTTCGTTACGAGCAGTACTTC
TRBJ1-2 TRBD1 TRBV20-1 . CSAPTGGHGYTF TGCAGTGCTCCGACAGGGGGCCATGGCTACACCTTC
TRBJ2-5 TRBD2 TRBV7-2 . CASSTPGLAGGKTQYF TGTGCCAGCAGCACACCGGGACTAGCGGGAGGAAAGACCCAGTACTTC
TRBJ1-1 . TRBV30 few CAWNRAGNTEAFF TGTGCCTGGAATCGTGCCGGGAACACTGAAGCTTTCTTT
TRBJ2-3 . TRBV20-1 . CSARDLDGTPTDTQYF TGCAGTGCTAGAGATTTGGACGGGACCCCCACAGATACGCAGTATTTT
TRBJ2-5 TRBD2 TRBV6-2/TRBV6-3 . CASRYLAGAETQYF TGTGCCAGCAGATACCTGGCGGGAGCGGAGACCCAGTACTTC
TRBJ1-2 . TRBV5-1 . CASSLGLEEGYTF TGCGCCAGCAGCTTGGGACTCGAAGAGGGCTACACCTTC
TRBJ2-3 . TRBV4-2 once CASSLTAEGRTDTQYF TGTGCCAGCAGCCTCACCGCGGAGGGACGCACAGATACGCAGTATTTT
TRBJ2-5 TRBD1 TRBV18 once CASSSTGQETQYF TGTGCCAGCTCATCGACAGGGCAAGAGACCCAGTACTTC
TRBJ2-4 . TRBV14 . CASSQDGGAKNIQYF TGTGCCAGCAGCCAAGATGGTGGGGCCAAAAACATTCAGTACTTC
TRBJ2-5 . TRBV20-1 . CSAARGHGETQYF TGCAGTGCTGCCAGAGGGCACGGGGAGACCCAGTACTTC
TRBJ1-1 . TRBV11-2 . CAGQQNTEAFF TGTGCCGGACAGCAGAACACTGAAGCTTTCTTT
TRBJ1-4 . TRBV5-1 . CASNESPTNEKLFF TGCGCCAGCAATGAAAGTCCAACTAATGAAAAACTGTTTTTT
TRBJ1-1 . TRBV12-3/TRBV12-4 . CASSPPKGLTEAFF TGTGCCAGCAGTCCCCCGAAAGGCCTCACTGAAGCTTTCTTT
TRBJ2-7 TRBD1 TRBV30 . CAWSVTGLEQYF TGTGCCTGGAGTGTGACAGGGCTCGAGCAGTACTTC
TRBJ2-2 . TRBV20-1 . CSARKGGDATGELFF TGCAGTGCTAGGAAGGGGGGAGATGCTACCGGGGAGCTGTTTTTT
TRBJ2-7 . TRBV10-2 . CASHPADSLYYEQYF TGCGCCAGCCACCCTGCGGACAGCCTGTACTACGAGCAGTACTTC
TRBJ2-1 . TRBV12-3/TRBV12-4 . CASRSTYNEQFF TGTGCCAGCAGATCTACTTACAATGAGCAGTTCTTC
TRBJ2-6 . TRBV27 . CASSPAVAARANVLTF TGTGCCAGCAGCCCTGCCGTGGCAGCGAGGGCCAACGTCCTGACTTTC
TRBJ2-1 . TRBV2 . CASHLISYNEQFF TGTGCCAGCCACCTGATCTCCTACAATGAGCAGTTCTTC
TRBJ1-1 . TRBV7-2 . CASRLQVGTEAFF TGTGCCAGCCGTTTACAGGTTGGCACTGAAGCTTTCTTT
TRBJ1-3 . TRBV28 . CASSHVPQGSLGNTIYF TGTGCCAGCAGTCACGTCCCCCAGGGTAGTCTTGGAAACACCATATATTTT
TRBJ2-2 . TRBV7-8 few CASSGGVNTGELFF TGTGCCAGCAGCGGGGGTGTCAACACCGGGGAGCTGTTTTTT
TRBJ1-2 TRBD1 TRBV19 once CASSRDSLWGYTF TGTGCCAGTTCACGGGACAGCCTTTGGGGCTACACCTTC
TRBJ1-2 . TRBV30 . CAWSVQPYGYTF TGTGCCTGGAGTGTACAGCCCTATGGCTACACCTTC
TRBJ1-5 TRBD1 TRBV3-1 . CASSHTGTVGQPQHF TGTGCCAGCAGCCATACGGGGACAGTTGGACAGCCCCAGCATTTT
TRBJ2-5 TRBD1 TRBV6-5 . CASRDRAQETQYF TGTGCCAGCCGGGACAGGGCGCAAGAGACCCAGTACTTC
TRBJ2-1 TRBD2 TRBV7-2 . CASSPWTSGRADEQFF TGTGCCAGCAGCCCGTGGACTAGCGGGAGGGCAGATGAGCAGTTCTTC
TRBJ2-3 . TRBV6-2/TRBV6-3 . CASRPDTDTQYF TGTGCCAGCAGACCCGACACAGATACGCAGTATTTT
TRBJ2-3 . TRBV19 . CASTTQPGVTDTQYF TGTGCCAGTACCACCCAGCCGGGAGTCACAGATACGCAGTATTTT
TRBJ1-1 . TRBV19 . CASRYKGRIEAFF TGTGCCAGTAGGTATAAGGGCCGGATCGAAGCTTTCTTT
TRBJ2-3 . TRBV4-3 . CASSQSRVSPDTQYF TGCGCCAGCAGCCAGTCCCGGGTTAGCCCAGATACGCAGTATTTT
TRBJ2-5 TRBD2 TRBV20-1 . CSARVAGGETQYF TGCAGTGCTAGAGTAGCGGGAGGAGAGACCCAGTACTTC
TRBJ2-2 TRBD2 TRBV29-1 . CSVRTAGAGELFF TGCAGCGTAAGGACTGCGGGGGCCGGGGAGCTGTTTTTT
TRBJ1-1 TRBD1 TRBV9 . CASSVSGTGYTEAFF TGTGCCAGCAGCGTTTCGGGGACAGGGTACACTGAAGCTTTCTTT
TRBJ2-1 . TRBV12-3/TRBV12-4 . CASTATASNNEQFF TGTGCCAGCACCGCGACAGCCAGTAACAATGAGCAGTTCTTC
TRBJ1-5 . TRBV6-4 once CASSETANQPQHF TGTGCCAGCAGTGAGACAGCCAATCAGCCCCAGCATTTT
TRBJ1-1 . TRBV12-3/TRBV12-4 . CASSSGLDTEAFF TGTGCCAGCAGTTCAGGGTTGGACACTGAAGCTTTCTTT
TRBJ2-1 . TRBV3-1 . CASSQGMGLSENEQFF TGTGCCAGCAGCCAAGGAATGGGGCTAAGCGAAAATGAGCAGTTCTTC